Described below is a single TCR beta chain sequence and its context. Its antigen is unidentified. This sample is drawn from a study of blood T cells in healthy people across ages. With a J-beta primer mix and a sample-barcoded 5' primer, a second PCR ran about 7 to 11 cycles. TCRdb itself ran the 5' RACE reads through MiXCR, one entry per CDR3 protein. Of approximately 960,000 distinct CDR3 sequences in the sample, about 29% are singletons; the top ten hold about a tenth. CDR3 length: 16 amino acids. V was trimmed by 1 base and J by 0 bases, leaving 11 bases between them. Germline-derived CDR1 and CDR2 are SGHRS and YFSETQ. The authors extracted at least 6 micrograms of total RNA per sample. Overall study results and limits: Reliance upon unsorted PBMCs precluded definitive naive versus antigen-experienced comparison.

The same data also contributed to another study, on T cells of mothers and their children. Turning to that study: The authors detected no persistent microchimeric T cell clones.

The specimen was blood. The J gene is TRBJ2-1, the V gene TRBV5-1, with a weak D call TRBD2 (6 bases). This receptor was taken from a middle-aged woman in good health. In DNA form, the CDR3 reads TGCGCCAGCAGCTTGATATCCGGGAGCTCCTACAATGAGCAGTTCTTC. Residues: CASSLISGSSYNEQFF. Full variable domain (remainder filled in from reference TRBV5-1 and TRBJ2-1): KAGVTQTPRYLIKTRGQQVTLSCSPISGHRSVSWYQQTPGQGLQFLFEYFSETQRNKGNFPGRFSGRQFSNSRSEMNVSTLELGDSALYLCASSLISGSSYNEQFFGPGTRLTVL.